A selection of T cell receptor beta chains follows, all from one sample in a study of T cells in Graves' hyperthyroidism and ophthalmopathy. Via MiXCR, TCRdb re-called the multiplex PCR reads, giving one row per CDR3 protein. Here the sample spans some 550,000 distinct CDR3 sequences, around 16% being singletons. Sequenced: blood. The origin of the receptors is a woman aged 40 to 49 with Graves' ophthalmopathy. Both conserved end residues are part of each CDR3. The order of the fields is J gene, CDR3 length, D gene, V gene, clone size, CDR3 protein, CDR3 DNA. D genes are given only for firm matches. The listing skips clone size in some rows; elsewhere it reads once, few, many or a size class.

TRBJ2-2	13	-	TRBV6-1	-	CASSQVSPGELFF	TGTGCCAGCAGTCAGGTCTCTCCCGGGGAGCTGTTTTTT
TRBJ1-2	13	TRBD1	TRBV20-1	-	CSATTGVNYGYTF	TGCAGTGCCACGACAGGGGTTAACTATGGCTACACCTTC
TRBJ2-1	17	TRBD2	TRBV6-2/TRBV6-3	-	CASSYSIVGGSYNEQFF	TGTGCCAGCAGTTACTCGATCGTGGGAGGGTCCTACAATGAGCAGTTCTTC
TRBJ1-2	15	-	TRBV5-1	many	CASSLVGVGNYGYTF	TGCGCCAGCAGCTTGGTAGGTGTCGGGAACTATGGCTACACCTTC
TRBJ2-7	12	-	TRBV19	-	CASTDSNYEQYF	TGTGCCAGTACCGACAGTAACTACGAGCAGTACTTC
TRBJ2-7	14	-	TRBV13	many	CASSLGRPAYEQYF	TGTGCCAGCAGCTTAGGCCGTCCTGCCTACGAGCAGTACTTC
TRBJ2-3	14	-	TRBV19	-	CASSSRTGFDTQYF	TGTGCCAGTAGTTCCCGTACAGGGTTTGATACGCAGTATTTT
TRBJ1-1	13	-	TRBV12-3/TRBV12-4	many	CASSLEVSTEAFF	TGTGCCAGCAGTTTAGAGGTGAGCACTGAAGCTTTCTTT
TRBJ2-2	17	TRBD2	TRBV20-1	few	CSARDGIAGEVTGKLFF	TGCAGTGCTAGAGATGGGATAGCGGGAGAGGTCACCGGGAAGCTGTTTTTT
TRBJ2-1	16	-	TRBV12-3/TRBV12-4	many	CASTPWGGTSKVEQFF	TGTGCCAGCACCCCCTGGGGCGGGACATCTAAGGTTGAGCAGTTCTTC
TRBJ2-1	16	-	TRBV5-1	many	CASSVEGRGSYNEQFF	TGCGCCAGCAGCGTGGAGGGGCGTGGGTCCTACAATGAGCAGTTCTTC
TRBJ2-1	17	TRBD2	TRBV30	many	CAWSVRAGGGSYNEQFF	TGTGCCTGGAGTGTACGAGCGGGGGGGGGCTCCTACAATGAGCAGTTCTTC
TRBJ1-3	13	-	TRBV3-1	many	CASSYYRGNTIYF	TGTGCCAGCAGCTATTACAGGGGAAACACCATATATTTT
TRBJ2-7	14	TRBD2	TRBV20-1	many	CSASSGRAFDEQYF	TGCAGTGCGTCTAGCGGGAGGGCTTTCGACGAGCAGTACTTC
TRBJ1-5	14	-	TRBV3-1	many	CASSQDAGDQPQHF	TGTGCCAGCAGCCAAGATGCAGGGGATCAGCCCCAGCATTTT
TRBJ2-1	18	TRBD1	TRBV28	-	CASSSYHSGTGEGNEQFF	TGTGCCAGCAGTTCATACCACTCCGGGACAGGGGAGGGTAATGAGCAGTTCTTC
TRBJ2-1	18	TRBD2	TRBV7-2	many	CASSLGTSGRGRYNEQFF	TGTGCCAGCAGCCTCGGCACTAGCGGGAGGGGGAGGTACAATGAGCAGTTCTTC
TRBJ2-2	17	-	TRBV10-1	-	CARQGVLGAKSPGELFF	TGCGCCAGACAGGGAGTGTTGGGCGCGAAGTCCCCCGGGGAGCTGTTTTTT
TRBJ2-7	15	TRBD1	TRBV20-1	few	CSARAARGHNREQYF	TGCAGTGCTAGAGCGGCGAGGGGGCACAATCGAGAGCAGTACTTC
TRBJ1-4	14	-	TRBV27	-	CASREVAESGKLFF	TGTGCCAGCAGGGAGGTAGCTGAGAGTGGAAAACTGTTTTTT
TRBJ2-2	17	TRBD1	TRBV5-1	many	CASSFAGTASNTGELFF	TGCGCCAGCAGCTTTGCCGGGACAGCATCGAACACCGGGGAGCTGTTTTTT
TRBJ2-3	14	-	TRBV7-2	many	CASSLDGPLDTQYF	TGTGCCAGCAGCTTAGACGGCCCCCTAGATACGCAGTATTTT
TRBJ2-6	17	-	TRBV3-1	-	CASSQDEGIAGANVLTF	TGTGCCAGCAGCCAAGATGAGGGGATTGCTGGGGCCAACGTCCTGACTTTC
TRBJ2-7	12	-	TRBV6-8	-	CTSSQGGYEQYF	TGTACCAGCAGTCAAGGGGGGTACGAGCAGTACTTC
TRBJ2-1	15	TRBD2	TRBV3-1	few	CASSQTSGGDNEQFF	TGTGCCAGCAGCCAAACTAGCGGGGGGGACAATGAGCAGTTCTTC
TRBJ2-5	16	TRBD2	TRBV20-1	-	CSARTSGSARRETQYF	TGCAGTGCTAGGACTAGCGGGAGTGCCAGGCGGGAGACCCAGTACTTC
TRBJ2-3	11	-	TRBV29-1	few	CSVNVADTQYF	TGCAGCGTAAACGTAGCAGATACGCAGTATTTT
TRBJ2-7	15	TRBD1	TRBV7-9	many	CASRGPGQGPYEQYF	TGTGCCAGCAGAGGTCCGGGACAGGGACCCTACGAGCAGTACTTC
TRBJ1-1	16	-	TRBV7-9	few	CASSLRAGTQNTEAFF	TGTGCCAGCAGCTTAAGGGCCGGGACACAGAACACTGAAGCTTTCTTT
TRBJ2-3	15	TRBD2	TRBV20-1	many	CSAMTSGIYTDTQYF	TGCAGTGCCATGACTAGCGGGATCTACACAGATACGCAGTATTTT
TRBJ2-3	14	-	TRBV5-1	-	CASSAGISTDTQYF	TGCGCCAGCAGCGCGGGTATAAGCACAGATACGCAGTATTTT
TRBJ2-7	13	-	TRBV19	few	CASSQQVAGEQYF	TGTGCCAGTAGTCAGCAGGTTGCTGGGGAGCAGTACTTC
TRBJ2-3	12	-	TRBV7-3	many	CASSRPGDTQYF	TGTGCCAGCAGTCGCCCCGGGGATACGCAGTATTTT
TRBJ2-5	16	TRBD2	TRBV6-1	-	CASSSRRGGANETQYF	TGTGCCAGCAGTTCTAGGCGCGGGGGGGCAAACGAGACCCAGTACTTC
TRBJ2-6	14	-	TRBV12-3/TRBV12-4	few	CASSLVSAANVLTF	TGTGCCAGCAGTCTGGTGTCTGCGGCCAACGTCCTGACTTTC
TRBJ1-2	13	-	TRBV11-2	many	CASSPLTMGGYTF	TGTGCCAGCAGCCCGCTGACCATGGGCGGCTACACCTTC
TRBJ1-5	14	TRBD1	TRBV18	many	CASSQQGGNQPQHF	TGTGCCAGCTCACAGCAGGGGGGCAATCAGCCCCAGCATTTT